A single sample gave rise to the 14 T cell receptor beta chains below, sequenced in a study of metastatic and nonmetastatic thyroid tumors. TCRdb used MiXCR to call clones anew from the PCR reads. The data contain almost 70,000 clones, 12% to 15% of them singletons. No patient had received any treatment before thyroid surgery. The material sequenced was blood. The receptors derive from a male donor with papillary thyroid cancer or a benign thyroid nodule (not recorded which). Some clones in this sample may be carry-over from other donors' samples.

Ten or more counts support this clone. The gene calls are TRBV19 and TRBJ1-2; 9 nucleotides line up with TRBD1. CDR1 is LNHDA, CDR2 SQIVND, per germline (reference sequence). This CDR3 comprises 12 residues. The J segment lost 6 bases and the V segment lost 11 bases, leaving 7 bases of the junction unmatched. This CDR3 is CAGRDRADGYTF. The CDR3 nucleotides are TGTGCCGGGAGGGACAGGGCCGATGGCTACACCTTC. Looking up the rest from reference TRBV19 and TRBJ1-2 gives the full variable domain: DGGITQSPKYLFRKEGQNVTLSCEQNLNHDAMYWYRQDPGQGLRLIYYSQIVNDFQKGDIAEGYSVSREKKESFPLTVTSAQKNPTAFYLCAGRDRADGYTFGSGTRLTVV.

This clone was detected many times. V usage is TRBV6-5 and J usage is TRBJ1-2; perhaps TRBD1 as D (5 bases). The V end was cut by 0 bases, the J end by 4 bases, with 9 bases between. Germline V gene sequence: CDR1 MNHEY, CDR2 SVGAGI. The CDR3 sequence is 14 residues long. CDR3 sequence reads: CASSYSYRTYGYTF. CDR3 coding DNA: TGTGCCAGCAGTTACTCGTACAGGACCTATGGCTACACCTTC.

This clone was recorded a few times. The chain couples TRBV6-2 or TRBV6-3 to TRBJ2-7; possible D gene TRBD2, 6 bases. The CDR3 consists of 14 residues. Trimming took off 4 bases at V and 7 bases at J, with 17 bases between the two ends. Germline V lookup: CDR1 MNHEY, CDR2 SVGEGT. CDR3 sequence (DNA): TGTGCCAGCAGTTCCCCCCGACTAGTCGGGGAGCAGTACTTC. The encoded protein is CASSSPRLVGEQYF.

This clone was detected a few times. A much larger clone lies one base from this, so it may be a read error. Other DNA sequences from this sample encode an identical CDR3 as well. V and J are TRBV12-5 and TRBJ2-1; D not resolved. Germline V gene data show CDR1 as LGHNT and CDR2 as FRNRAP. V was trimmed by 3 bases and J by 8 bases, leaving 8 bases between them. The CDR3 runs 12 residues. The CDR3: CASGFSRDEQFF. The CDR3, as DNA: TGTGCTAGTGGTTTTTCGCGTGATGAGCAGTTCTTC.

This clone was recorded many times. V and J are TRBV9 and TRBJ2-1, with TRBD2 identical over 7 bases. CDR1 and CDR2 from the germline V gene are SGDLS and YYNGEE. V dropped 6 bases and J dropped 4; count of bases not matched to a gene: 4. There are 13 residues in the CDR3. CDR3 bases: TGTGCCAGCACGCGGGGGTCATACAATGAGCAGTTCTTC. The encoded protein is CASTRGSYNEQFF.

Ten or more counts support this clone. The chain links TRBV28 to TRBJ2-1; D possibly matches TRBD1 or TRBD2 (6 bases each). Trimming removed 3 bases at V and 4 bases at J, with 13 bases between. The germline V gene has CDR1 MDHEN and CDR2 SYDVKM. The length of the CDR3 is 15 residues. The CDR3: CASSLGGRKYNEQFF. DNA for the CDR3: TGTGCCAGCAGTTTGGGGGGCCGTAAGTACAATGAGCAGTTCTTC.

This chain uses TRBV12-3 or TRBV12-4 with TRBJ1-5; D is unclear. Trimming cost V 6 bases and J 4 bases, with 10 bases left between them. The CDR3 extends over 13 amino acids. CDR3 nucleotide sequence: TGTGCCAGCAGCTTGGTGGAAAATCAGCCCCAGCATTTT. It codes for CASSLVENQPQHF.

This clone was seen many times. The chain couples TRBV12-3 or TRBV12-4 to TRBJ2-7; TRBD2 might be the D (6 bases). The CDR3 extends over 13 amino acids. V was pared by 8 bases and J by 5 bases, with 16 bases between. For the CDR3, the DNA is TGTGCCAGCCGGGACTCCCGAAGCGACGAGCAGTACTTC. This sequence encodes CASRDSRSDEQYF.

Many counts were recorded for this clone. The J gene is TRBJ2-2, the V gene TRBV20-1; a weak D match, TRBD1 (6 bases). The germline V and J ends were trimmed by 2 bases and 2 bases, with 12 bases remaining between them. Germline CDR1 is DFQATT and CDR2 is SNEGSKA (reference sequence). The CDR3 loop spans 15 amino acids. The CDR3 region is CSARRTAVNTGELFF. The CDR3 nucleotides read TGCAGTGCTAGACGGACAGCGGTTAACACCGGGGAGCTGTTTTTT.

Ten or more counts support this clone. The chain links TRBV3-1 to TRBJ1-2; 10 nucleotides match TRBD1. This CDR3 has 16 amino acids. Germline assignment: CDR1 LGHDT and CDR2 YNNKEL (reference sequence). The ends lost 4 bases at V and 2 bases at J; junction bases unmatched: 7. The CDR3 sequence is CASSPILDRGNYGYTF. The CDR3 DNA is TGTGCCAGCAGCCCTATATTGGACAGGGGGAACTATGGCTACACCTTC.

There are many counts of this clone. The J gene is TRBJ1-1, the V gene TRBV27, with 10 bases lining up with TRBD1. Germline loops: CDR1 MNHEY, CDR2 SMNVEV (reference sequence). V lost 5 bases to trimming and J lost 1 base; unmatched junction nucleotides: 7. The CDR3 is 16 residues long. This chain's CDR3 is CASSPTGDRGNTEAFF. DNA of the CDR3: TGTGCCAGCAGTCCAACAGGGGACAGGGGGAACACTGAAGCTTTCTTT.

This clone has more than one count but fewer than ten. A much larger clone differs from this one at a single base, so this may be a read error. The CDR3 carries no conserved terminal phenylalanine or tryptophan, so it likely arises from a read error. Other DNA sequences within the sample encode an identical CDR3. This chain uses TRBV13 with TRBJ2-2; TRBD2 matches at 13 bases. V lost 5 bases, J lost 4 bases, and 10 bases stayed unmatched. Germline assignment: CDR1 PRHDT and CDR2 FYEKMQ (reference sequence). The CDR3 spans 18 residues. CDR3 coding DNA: TGTGCCAGCAGCCAAGGACTAGCGGGAGACTCGAGCACCGGGGAGCTGTTTCTT. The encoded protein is CASSQGLAGDSSTGELFL.

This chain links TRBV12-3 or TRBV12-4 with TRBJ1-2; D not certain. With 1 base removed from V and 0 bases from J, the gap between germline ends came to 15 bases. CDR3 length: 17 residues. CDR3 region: CASSLVLAAVSNYGYTF. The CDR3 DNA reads TGTGCCAGCAGTTTAGTTTTAGCGGCAGTATCTAACTATGGCTACACCTTC.

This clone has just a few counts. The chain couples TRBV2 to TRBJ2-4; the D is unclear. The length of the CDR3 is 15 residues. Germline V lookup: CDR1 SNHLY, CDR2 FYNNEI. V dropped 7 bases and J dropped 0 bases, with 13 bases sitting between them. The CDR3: CASKESEIAKNIQYF. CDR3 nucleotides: TGTGCCAGCAAAGAGAGCGAAATAGCCAAAAACATTCAGTACTTC.